This TCR beta chain was captured by sequencing in a study of blood T cell repertoires in COVID-19. Background on the study: The samples span acute and convalescent COVID-19 from the United States, Italy and Spain. From T cells, B-cell-depleted T cells, or PBMCs came the material, which was cDNA or gDNA.

Original processing notes: It was from reference gene primer amplification that nucleated cell counts were estimated. Assay: immunoSEQ multiplex PCR; the TCRdb copy retains only in-frame clones and omits some. V and J calls plus clone size are reproduced from that table; the DNA served to infer D and trimming. The sample holds fewer than 500,000 clones, 80% to 90% seen once. Germline CDR1 MNHEY, CDR2 SVGAGI. Trimming pared 7 bases from V and 9 bases from J, leaving 19 bases between. This CDR3 is 15 amino acids long. Source material: peripheral blood. The receptor was isolated from a woman aged 30 to 39 with acute or convalescent COVID-19. This rearrangement joins TRBV6-5 to TRBJ1-6; weak D call: TRBD1 (6 bases). The CDR3 spells CASTQGQTIGSPLHF. For the CDR3, the DNA is TGTGCCAGCACTCAAGGACAGACCATAGGTTCACCCCTCCACTTT.